This is a list of T cell receptor beta chains from one sample in a study of tumor-infiltrating lymphocytes in localized non-small cell lung cancer. Produced via immunoSEQ multiplex PCR; TCRdb's table is partial and in-frame only. Of roughly 16,000 clones in the sample, more than 60% were seen once. The specimen sequenced was lung tumor tissue. Receptors were obtained from a human donor with non-small cell lung cancer. CDR3s include the opening cysteine and the closing phenylalanine or tryptophan. The order of the fields is J gene, D gene, clone size, V gene, CDR3 length, CDR3 protein, CDR3 DNA. A D gene is named only where the DNA matches it firmly. Size values are once, few and many counts, or a class for expanded clones, and some rows have none.

TRBJ2-5 TRBD2 . TRBV27 16 CASSSLGTSGSETQYF TGTGCCAGCAGTTCCCTCGGGACTAGCGGGTCAGAGACCCAGTACTTC
TRBJ2-1 . . TRBV5-4 13 CASSADSYNEQFF TGTGCCAGCAGCGCGGACTCCTACAATGAGCAGTTCTTC
TRBJ2-1 TRBD2 . TRBV4-1 15 CASSQGSGSHNEQFF TGCGCCAGCAGCCAGGGCAGCGGGAGCCACAATGAGCAGTTCTTC
TRBJ2-1 . . TRBV12-5 21 CASGYPPGLAITTYSYNEQFF TGTGCTAGTGGTTATCCACCCGGGCTAGCGATTACCACTTACTCCTACAATGAGCAGTTCTTC
TRBJ2-6 . . TRBV11-2 15 CASSLRSVGANVLTF TGTGCCAGCAGCCTCCGGTCTGTGGGGGCCAACGTCCTGACTTTC
TRBJ2-1 . . TRBV29-1 12 CSVESYEVEQFF TGCAGCGTTGAGTCTTATGAGGTTGAGCAGTTCTTC
TRBJ1-2 . . TRBV19 15 CASSIDGGRGYGYTF TGTGCCAGTAGTATTGATGGGGGGCGCGGCTATGGCTACACCTTC
TRBJ2-5 TRBD2 . TRBV15 16 CATSRDLLAGIETQYF TGTGCCACCAGCAGAGATTTGCTAGCGGGAATAGAGACCCAGTACTTC
TRBJ2-1 TRBD1 once TRBV27 13 CASSWGQGNEQFF TGTGCCAGCAGTTGGGGACAGGGAAATGAGCAGTTCTTC
TRBJ2-1 TRBD2 few TRBV6-5 15 CASSSLAGDNNEQFF TGTGCCAGCAGTTCCCTGGCGGGGGATAACAATGAGCAGTTCTTC
TRBJ2-1 . . TRBV7-2 14 CASSLGGRSNEQFF TGTGCCAGCAGCTTAGGTGGAAGAAGTAATGAGCAGTTCTTC
TRBJ1-2 . few TRBV6-5 16 CASSYSSNTQHYGYTF TGTGCCAGCAGTTACTCAAGTAACACCCAACATTATGGCTACACCTTC
TRBJ2-7 TRBD1 once TRBV29-1 15 CSVLKRTGAAYEQYF TGCAGCGTCCTCAAAAGGACAGGGGCGGCCTACGAGCAGTACTTC
TRBJ1-1 . . TRBV18 14 CASSAGLLNTEAFF TGTGCCAGCTCAGCGGGCCTCTTGAACACTGAAGCTTTCTTT
TRBJ1-5 . . TRBV6-5 15 CASNGADYSNQPQHF TGTGCCAGCAATGGGGCAGATTATAGCAATCAGCCCCAGCATTTT
TRBJ2-3 . few TRBV10-2 14 CASIDPRLTDTQYF TGCGCCAGCATAGACCCCAGACTCACAGATACGCAGTATTTT
TRBJ1-2 . . TRBV7-3 13 CASSLNPGYGYTF TGTGCCAGCAGCTTAAATCCAGGTTATGGCTACACCTTC
TRBJ1-1 . . TRBV6-4 13 CASSVRRNTEAFF TGTGCCAGCAGTGTCAGGCGGAACACTGAAGCTTTCTTT
TRBJ2-7 TRBD1 . TRBV5-1 18 CASLRQPQGQGRMGEQYF TGCGCCAGCCTACGCCAACCGCAGGGACAGGGGAGAATGGGCGAGCAGTACTTC
TRBJ1-1 TRBD1 . TRBV2 15 CASIRRQGLGPEAFF TGTGCCAGCATTAGGCGACAGGGCCTAGGGCCTGAAGCTTTCTTT
TRBJ1-2 . . TRBV23-1 17 CASSQTNPGEANYGYTF TGCGCCAGCAGTCAAACCAACCCAGGGGAGGCGAACTATGGCTACACCTTC
TRBJ1-2 . . TRBV9 14 CASSVVDDPRGYTF TGTGCCAGCAGCGTAGTAGACGATCCTCGAGGCTACACCTTC
TRBJ2-2 TRBD2 . TRBV5-5 20 CASSGEGLAGVHTATGELFF TGTGCCAGCAGCGGGGAGGGACTAGCGGGAGTCCACACTGCCACCGGGGAGCTGTTTTTT
TRBJ2-2 TRBD2 . TRBV5-4 15 CASSLIAGGAGELFF TGTGCCAGCAGCTTAATAGCGGGGGGGGCCGGGGAGCTGTTTTTT
TRBJ2-5 TRBD2 . TRBV6-5 15 CASRGTSGGQETQYF TGTGCCAGCAGGGGGACTAGCGGGGGCCAAGAGACCCAGTACTTC
TRBJ2-5 . . TRBV2 13 CATPGGAEETQYF TGTGCCACCCCTGGGGGAGCAGAAGAGACCCAGTACTTC
TRBJ2-7 . . TRBV27 13 CASGPGQTYEQYF TGTGCCAGCGGCCCGGGACAAACCTACGAGCAGTACTTC
TRBJ1-5 TRBD1 . TRBV4-1 16 CASSQDGQGEPQPQHF TGCGCCAGCAGCCAAGATGGACAGGGTGAGCCTCAGCCCCAGCATTTT
TRBJ1-6 . once TRBV29-1 12 CSVRTGNSPLHF TGCAGCGTGAGGACGGGGAATTCACCCCTCCACTTT
TRBJ2-6 . . TRBV7-6 17 CASSSLTRPGGANVLTF TGTGCCAGCAGCTCGCTGACGAGGCCGGGGGGGGCCAACGTCCTGACTTTC
TRBJ1-2 . . TRBV7-9 13 CASSLRTNYGYTF TGTGCCAGCAGCTTACGGACTAACTATGGCTACACCTTC
TRBJ2-5 TRBD2 . TRBV19 15 CASRSSGGPAETQYF TGTGCCAGTAGGTCTAGCGGGGGGCCGGCGGAGACCCAGTACTTC
TRBJ1-3 . few TRBV19 14 CASRTASAGNTIYF TGTGCGTCTCGGACAGCGTCCGCTGGAAACACCATATATTTT
TRBJ1-2 . . TRBV7-9 16 CASSMTRVGRNYGYTF TGTGCCAGCAGCATGACGCGCGTGGGCCGTAACTATGGCTACACCTTC
TRBJ1-2 TRBD1 . TRBV7-9 19 CASSLSRLRRDRHNYGYTF TGTGCCAGCAGCTTATCTCGACTAAGGCGGGACAGGCATAACTATGGCTACACCTTC
TRBJ1-1 TRBD1 few TRBV7-3 15 CASSFLDRGLTEAFF TGTGCCAGCAGCTTTCTGGACAGGGGGCTGACTGAAGCTTTCTTT
TRBJ1-3 . . TRBV6-5 14 CASSLRKTGNTIYF TGTGCCAGCAGTTTGCGAAAGACTGGAAACACCATATATTTT
TRBJ2-5 . . TRBV18 12 CASSTGRETQYF TGTGCCAGCTCAACAGGGCGAGAGACCCAGTACTTC
TRBJ2-5 . . TRBV19 15 CASSMVVWGQGAQYF TGTGCCAGTAGTATGGTAGTATGGGGGCAAGGGGCCCAGTACTTC
TRBJ2-1 . . TRBV19 14 CASSRSGFGNEQFF TGTGCCAGTAGTCGCAGTGGGTTCGGCAATGAGCAGTTCTTC
TRBJ1-2 . . TRBV5-8 13 CASSGWPNYGYTF TGTGCCAGCAGCGGGTGGCCTAACTATGGCTACACCTTC
TRBJ1-6 . . TRBV27 15 CASSLVRFYRSPLHF TGTGCCAGCAGTTTAGTCAGGTTTTATCGCTCACCCCTCCACTTT
TRBJ2-2 TRBD1 . TRBV5-1 14 CASSTGQGARELFF TGCGCCAGCAGCACAGGACAGGGGGCTAGGGAGCTGTTTTTT